This T cell receptor (beta chain) stems from a study of patients and donors after allogeneic stem cell transplantation. TCRdb processed the RT-PCR reads anew with MiXCR; each CDR3 protein has one entry. The repertoire has approximately 200,000 distinct CDR3 sequences, around two fifths of them found once; the top ten carry 33%. The clonotype originates from a human donor who was either an allogeneic HSCT recipient or a stem cell or donor lymphocyte infusion donor (not recorded which). It is not recorded whose cells these are; they may come from a transplant donor. Sequencing input: blood, either unsorted or a sorted T cell fraction (not recorded which).

In DNA, the CDR3 is TGTGCCAGCAGCTTAGGTCCGGGTTCGCATCAGCCCCAGCATTTT. This translates into CASSLGPGSHQPQHF. This chain links TRBV7-6 with TRBJ1-5; D gene ambiguous. This CDR3 is built from 15 residues. Trimming took off 1 base at V and 5 bases at J, with 12 bases between the two ends. Germline values: CDR1 SGHVS, CDR2 FNYEAQ.